Presented here are 13 T cell receptor beta chains from one specimen sequenced in a study of cytotoxic CD8 clonotypes in ibrutinib-treated CLL. Using immunoSEQ multiplex PCR, the repertoire was profiled, and TCRdb retains in-frame clones only, with some absent. Of 190,000 or so clones detected, about 72% appear once; the ten largest clones hold around 15%. The specimen was PBMCs, collected after 24 months of ibrutinib treatment. The source of these receptors is a human donor with chronic lymphocytic leukemia.

The genes are TRBV14 and TRBJ1-2; D is uncertain. The CDR3 covers 15 residues. The V end was cut by 2 bases, the J end by 1 base, with 11 bases between. Germline CDR1 reads SGHDN; CDR2 reads FVKESK. The CDR3 nucleotides read TGTGCCAGCAGCCAACACCCGAGGGTTAACTATGGCTACACCTTC. It encodes CASSQHPRVNYGYTF. Based on the CDR3 plus reference TRBV14 and TRBJ1-2, the full variable domain is EAGVTQFPSHSVIEKGQTVTLRCDPISGHDNLYWYRRVMGKEIKFLLHFVKESKQDESGMPNNRFLAERTGGTYSTLKVQPAELEDSGVYFCASSQHPRVNYGYTFGSGTRLTVV.

The V and J genes are TRBV9 and TRBJ2-3, with D maybe TRBD1 (5 bases). The CDR3 contains 14 residues. Germline V lookup: CDR1 SGDLS, CDR2 YYNGEE. V lost 0 bases to trimming and J lost 3 bases, with 8 bases between them. The DNA for the CDR3 is TGTGCCAGCAGCGTAGTGGCAGGGACAGATACGCAGTATTTT. It codes for CASSVVAGTDTQYF.

The chain joins TRBV5-5 to TRBJ1-5, with 8 bases identical to TRBD1. The germline V gene encodes CDR1 SGHKS and CDR2 YYEKEE (reference sequence). V was pared by 4 bases and J by 4 bases, with 7 bases of the junction left unmatched. The CDR3 has 15 amino acids. The CDR3 here is CASSRGQGLNQPQHF. The CDR3 DNA reads TGTGCCAGCAGCCGCGGACAGGGTTTGAATCAGCCCCAGCATTTT.

In this sample, this clone turned up a few times. V is TRBV7-2 and J is TRBJ2-7; 16 nucleotides line up with TRBD2. CDR3 length: 19 residues. V was clipped by 0 bases and J by 6 bases; unmatched bases: 11. Germline V gene lookup returns CDR1 SGHTA and CDR2 FQGNSA. The CDR3, as DNA: TGTGCCAGCAGCTTAGCGCTAGGGACTAGCGGGAGGGCCTTGGTCGAGCAGTACTTC. This gives the protein CASSLALGTSGRALVEQYF.

V gene TRBV4-3 combines with J gene TRBJ1-1; 7 bases agree with TRBD1. Germline CDR1 and CDR2: LGHNA and YSLEER. The CDR3 extends over 15 amino acids. V dropped 0 bases and J dropped 1; count of bases not matched to a gene: 2. CDR3 sequence: CASSQEGTENTEAFF. In DNA, the CDR3 is TGCGCCAGCAGCCAAGAGGGGACAGAGAACACTGAAGCTTTCTTT.

The chain combines TRBV9 with TRBJ2-2; 13 bases fit TRBD2. The CDR3 loop spans 17 amino acids. Germline assignment: CDR1 SGDLS and CDR2 YYNGEE. The junction had 4 bases not matched to a gene; V was cut back by 3 bases and J by 2 bases. The CDR3 DNA reads as TGTGCCAGCAGCGGAGGGACTAGCGGGGTTAACACCGGGGAGCTGTTTTTT. Translating gives CASSGGTSGVNTGELFF.

This chain joins TRBV27 and TRBJ2-1; D may be TRBD1 or TRBD2 (7 bases each). Germline loops: CDR1 MNHEY, CDR2 SMNVEV (reference sequence). The CDR3 sequence is 16 residues long. The germline V and J ends were trimmed by 3 bases and 5 bases, with 17 bases remaining between them. Here the CDR3 reads CASSFPGGRGHNEQFF. In nucleotides, the CDR3 is TGTGCCAGCAGTTTCCCCGGGGGGAGGGGGCACAATGAGCAGTTCTTC.

This chain links TRBV7-6 with TRBJ2-1, with TRBD2 identical over 10 bases. Germline V gives CDR1 SGHVS, CDR2 FNYEAQ. V was pared by 1 base and J by 5 bases, with 2 bases of the junction left unmatched. The CDR3 loop spans 15 amino acids. The CDR3 reads CASSLGLAGNNEQFF. CDR3 sequence (DNA): TGTGCCAGCAGCTTAGGACTAGCGGGTAACAATGAGCAGTTCTTC. Full variable domain (remainder filled in from reference TRBV7-6 and TRBJ2-1): GAGVSQSPRYKVTKRGQDVALRCDPISGHVSLYWYRQALGQGPEFLTYFNYEAQQDKSGLPNDRFSAERPEGSISTLTIQRTEQRDSAMYRCASSLGLAGNNEQFFGPGTRLTVL.

The V call is TRBV7-9, the J call TRBJ1-1; tentative D call: TRBD1 (5 bases). This CDR3 is built from 14 residues. Germline values: CDR1 SEHNR, CDR2 FQNEAQ (reference sequence). Deletions cut 5 bases from V and 5 bases from J, with 15 bases between. DNA of the CDR3: TGTGCCAGCAGCCGCGGAGTAAGGGGAACTGAAGCTTTCTTT. It is translated as CASSRGVRGTEAFF.

The chain employs TRBV11-3 and TRBJ2-1; D gene unclear. Trimming stripped 5 bases from V and 6 bases from J, with 11 bases between. The CDR3 has 13 amino acids. Germline loops: CDR1 SGHNT, CDR2 YENEEA. The CDR3 is CASSGYGSNEQFF. DNA of the CDR3: TGTGCCAGCAGCGGTTATGGGTCCAATGAGCAGTTCTTC.

This clone was detected only once. The V and J genes are TRBV29-1 and TRBJ2-7; D is unclear. V was pared by 4 bases and J by 2 bases, with 12 bases between. The CDR3 runs 13 residues. Germline loops: CDR1 SQVTM, CDR2 ANQGSEA. This CDR3 is CSVGVSGAYEQYF. As DNA, the CDR3 is TGCAGCGTTGGGGTGAGTGGTGCCTACGAGCAGTACTTC.

V is TRBV14 and J is TRBJ2-7; perhaps TRBD1 as D (6 bases). The CDR3 spans 14 residues. Germline CDR1 SGHDN, CDR2 FVKESK. V lost 3 bases to trimming and J lost 1 base, with 10 bases between them. The CDR3: CASSHIQGSYEQYF. Here the CDR3 DNA reads TGTGCCAGCAGCCATATACAGGGATCCTACGAGCAGTACTTC.

This clone was seen just once. The gene calls are TRBV6-5 and TRBJ2-5; 7 bases are shared with TRBD1. Unmatched junction bases numbered 5, after V lost 5 bases and J lost 2 bases. There are 14 residues in the CDR3. From germline, CDR1 is MNHEY and CDR2 SVGAGI. The CDR3 region has the DNA TGTGCCAGCAGTCCGCTGGACAGGCAAGAGACCCAGTACTTC. It codes for CASSPLDRQETQYF.